Below are 2 T cell receptor beta chains sequenced from a single sample in a study of blood T cell repertoires in COVID-19. Profiling relied on immunoSEQ multiplex PCR, and the TCRdb table lists in-frame clones only, not all of them. The sample consists of a few hundred thousand clones, about nine tenths of them appearing once. Sequencing used peripheral blood. The receptors were gathered from a man younger than 35 with active or convalescent COVID-19.

The chain carries TRBV4-2 and TRBJ2-2; 11 nucleotides match TRBD2. Per the germline V gene, CDR1 is LGHNA and CDR2 is YNFKEQ. The ends lost 6 bases at V and 3 bases at J; junction bases unmatched: 6. This CDR3 spans 16 amino acids. CDR3 protein: CASRELAGEHTGELFF. Written as DNA, the CDR3 is TGTGCCAGCAGGGAACTAGCGGGAGAGCACACCGGGGAGCTGTTTTTT.

The chain uses TRBV2 and TRBJ2-7; 8 bases map to TRBD1. V shed 6 bases and J 6 bases; nucleotides not matched to a gene: 4. This CDR3 has 12 amino acids. Per the germline V gene, CDR1 is SNHLY and CDR2 is FYNNEI. CDR3 protein: CASRLTGGEQYF. CDR3 DNA: TGTGCCAGCAGGCTTACAGGGGGCGAGCAGTACTTC.